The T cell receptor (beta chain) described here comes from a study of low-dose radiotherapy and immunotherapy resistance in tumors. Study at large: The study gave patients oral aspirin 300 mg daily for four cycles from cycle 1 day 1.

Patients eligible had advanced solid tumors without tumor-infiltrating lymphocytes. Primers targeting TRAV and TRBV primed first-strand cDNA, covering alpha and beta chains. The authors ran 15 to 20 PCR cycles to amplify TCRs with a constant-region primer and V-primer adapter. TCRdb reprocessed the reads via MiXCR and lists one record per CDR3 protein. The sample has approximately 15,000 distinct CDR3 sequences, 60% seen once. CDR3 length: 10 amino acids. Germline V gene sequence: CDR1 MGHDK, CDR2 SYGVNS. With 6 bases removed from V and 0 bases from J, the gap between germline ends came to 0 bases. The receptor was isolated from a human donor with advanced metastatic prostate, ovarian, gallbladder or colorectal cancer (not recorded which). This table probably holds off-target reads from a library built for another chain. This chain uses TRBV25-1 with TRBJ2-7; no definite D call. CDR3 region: CASSSYEQYF. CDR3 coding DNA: TGTGCCAGCAGCTCCTACGAGCAGTACTTC.